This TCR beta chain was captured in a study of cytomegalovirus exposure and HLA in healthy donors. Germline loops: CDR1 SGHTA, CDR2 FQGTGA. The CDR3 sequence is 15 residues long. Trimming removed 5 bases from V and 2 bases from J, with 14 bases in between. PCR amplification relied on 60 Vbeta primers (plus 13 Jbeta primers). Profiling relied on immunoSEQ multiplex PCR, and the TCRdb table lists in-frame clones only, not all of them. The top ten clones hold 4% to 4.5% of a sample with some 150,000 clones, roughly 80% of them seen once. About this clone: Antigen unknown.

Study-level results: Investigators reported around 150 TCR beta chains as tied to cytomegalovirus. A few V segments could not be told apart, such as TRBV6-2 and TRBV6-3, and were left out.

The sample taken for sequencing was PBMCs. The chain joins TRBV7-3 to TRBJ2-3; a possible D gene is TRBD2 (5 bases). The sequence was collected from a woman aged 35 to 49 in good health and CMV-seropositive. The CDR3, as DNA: TGTGCCAGCAGCCACTTTGGGAGCTCCACAGATACGCAGTATTTT. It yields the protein CASSHFGSSTDTQYF.